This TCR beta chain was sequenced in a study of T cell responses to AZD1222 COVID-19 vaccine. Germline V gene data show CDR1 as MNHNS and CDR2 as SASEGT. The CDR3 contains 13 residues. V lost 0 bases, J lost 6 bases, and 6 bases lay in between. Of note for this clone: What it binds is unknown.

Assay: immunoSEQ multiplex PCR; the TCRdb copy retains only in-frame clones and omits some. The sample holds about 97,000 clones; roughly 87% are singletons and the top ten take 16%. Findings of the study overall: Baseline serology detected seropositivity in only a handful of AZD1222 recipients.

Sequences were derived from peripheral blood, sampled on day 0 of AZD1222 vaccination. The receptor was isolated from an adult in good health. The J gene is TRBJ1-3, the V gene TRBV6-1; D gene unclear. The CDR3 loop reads CASSEAAVNTIYF. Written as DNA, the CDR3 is TGTGCCAGCAGTGAAGCGGCGGTAAACACCATATATTTT.